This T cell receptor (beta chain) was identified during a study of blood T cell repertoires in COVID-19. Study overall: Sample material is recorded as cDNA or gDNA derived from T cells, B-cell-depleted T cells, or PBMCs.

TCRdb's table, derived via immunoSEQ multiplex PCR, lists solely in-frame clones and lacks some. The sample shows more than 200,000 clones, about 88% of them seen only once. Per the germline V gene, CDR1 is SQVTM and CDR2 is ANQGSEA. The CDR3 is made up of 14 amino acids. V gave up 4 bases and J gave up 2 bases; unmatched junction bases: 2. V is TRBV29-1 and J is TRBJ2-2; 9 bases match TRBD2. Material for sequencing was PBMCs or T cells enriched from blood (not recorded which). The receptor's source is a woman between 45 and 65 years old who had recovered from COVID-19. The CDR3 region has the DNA TGCAGCGTTGTAGCGGGAGAAAACACCGGGGAGCTGTTTTTT. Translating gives CSVVAGENTGELFF.